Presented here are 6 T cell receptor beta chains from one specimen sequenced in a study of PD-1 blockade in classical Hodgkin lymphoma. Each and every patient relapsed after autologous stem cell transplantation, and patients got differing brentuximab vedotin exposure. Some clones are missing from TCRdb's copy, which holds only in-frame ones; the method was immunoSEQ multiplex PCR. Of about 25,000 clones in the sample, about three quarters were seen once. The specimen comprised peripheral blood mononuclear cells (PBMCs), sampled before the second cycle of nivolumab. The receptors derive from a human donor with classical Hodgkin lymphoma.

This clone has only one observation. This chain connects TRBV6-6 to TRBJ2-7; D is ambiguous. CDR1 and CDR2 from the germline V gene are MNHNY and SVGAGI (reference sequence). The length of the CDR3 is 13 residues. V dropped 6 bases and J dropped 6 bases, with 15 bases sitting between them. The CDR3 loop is CASRPASFSEQYF. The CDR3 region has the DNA TGTGCCAGCAGACCCGCGAGTTTCTCCGAGCAGTACTTC.

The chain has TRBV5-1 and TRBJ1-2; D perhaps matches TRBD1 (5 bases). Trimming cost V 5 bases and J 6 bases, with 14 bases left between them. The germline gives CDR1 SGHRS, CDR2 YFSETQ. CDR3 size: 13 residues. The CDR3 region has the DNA TGCGCCAGCAGATATACGGTGGGGGATGGCTACACCTTC. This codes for CASRYTVGDGYTF.

CDR3 nucleotides: TGTGCCAGCAGCGCCGCGGACAGACCCACGGGTGAAGCTTTCTTT. It encodes CASSAADRPTGEAFF. The rearrangement uses TRBV9 and TRBJ1-1; a possible D gene is TRBD1 (6 bases). Germline-derived CDR1 and CDR2 are SGDLS and YYNGEE. The CDR3 runs to 15 residues. Trimming stripped 3 bases from V and 7 bases from J, with 19 bases between. Complete variable domain (other parts from reference TRBV9 and TRBJ1-1): DSGVTQTPKHLITATGQRVTLRCSPRSGDLSVYWYQQSLDQGLQFLIQYYNGEERAKGNILERFSAQQFPDLHSELNLSSLELGDSALYFCASSAADRPTGEAFFGQGTRLTVV.

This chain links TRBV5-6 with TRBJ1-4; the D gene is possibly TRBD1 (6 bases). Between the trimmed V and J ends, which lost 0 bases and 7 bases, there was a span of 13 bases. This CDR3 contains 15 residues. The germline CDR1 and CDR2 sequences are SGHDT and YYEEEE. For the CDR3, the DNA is TGTGCCAGCAGCTTGGCAACAGGGATTACTGAAAAACTGTTTTTT. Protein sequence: CASSLATGITEKLFF.

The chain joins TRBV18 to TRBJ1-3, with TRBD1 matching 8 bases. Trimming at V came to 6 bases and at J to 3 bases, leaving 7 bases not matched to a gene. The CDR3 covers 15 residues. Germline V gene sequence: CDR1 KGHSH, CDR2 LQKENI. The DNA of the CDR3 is TGTGCCAGCTCCCAAGACAGGGGAGATGGAAACACCATATATTTT. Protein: CASSQDRGDGNTIYF.

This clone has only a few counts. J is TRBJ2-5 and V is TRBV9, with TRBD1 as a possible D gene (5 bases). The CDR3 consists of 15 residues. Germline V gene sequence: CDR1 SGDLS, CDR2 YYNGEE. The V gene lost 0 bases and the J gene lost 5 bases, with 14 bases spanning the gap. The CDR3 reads CASSVEGVSWETQYF. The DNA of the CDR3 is TGTGCCAGCAGCGTAGAAGGGGTCTCGTGGGAGACCCAGTACTTC.